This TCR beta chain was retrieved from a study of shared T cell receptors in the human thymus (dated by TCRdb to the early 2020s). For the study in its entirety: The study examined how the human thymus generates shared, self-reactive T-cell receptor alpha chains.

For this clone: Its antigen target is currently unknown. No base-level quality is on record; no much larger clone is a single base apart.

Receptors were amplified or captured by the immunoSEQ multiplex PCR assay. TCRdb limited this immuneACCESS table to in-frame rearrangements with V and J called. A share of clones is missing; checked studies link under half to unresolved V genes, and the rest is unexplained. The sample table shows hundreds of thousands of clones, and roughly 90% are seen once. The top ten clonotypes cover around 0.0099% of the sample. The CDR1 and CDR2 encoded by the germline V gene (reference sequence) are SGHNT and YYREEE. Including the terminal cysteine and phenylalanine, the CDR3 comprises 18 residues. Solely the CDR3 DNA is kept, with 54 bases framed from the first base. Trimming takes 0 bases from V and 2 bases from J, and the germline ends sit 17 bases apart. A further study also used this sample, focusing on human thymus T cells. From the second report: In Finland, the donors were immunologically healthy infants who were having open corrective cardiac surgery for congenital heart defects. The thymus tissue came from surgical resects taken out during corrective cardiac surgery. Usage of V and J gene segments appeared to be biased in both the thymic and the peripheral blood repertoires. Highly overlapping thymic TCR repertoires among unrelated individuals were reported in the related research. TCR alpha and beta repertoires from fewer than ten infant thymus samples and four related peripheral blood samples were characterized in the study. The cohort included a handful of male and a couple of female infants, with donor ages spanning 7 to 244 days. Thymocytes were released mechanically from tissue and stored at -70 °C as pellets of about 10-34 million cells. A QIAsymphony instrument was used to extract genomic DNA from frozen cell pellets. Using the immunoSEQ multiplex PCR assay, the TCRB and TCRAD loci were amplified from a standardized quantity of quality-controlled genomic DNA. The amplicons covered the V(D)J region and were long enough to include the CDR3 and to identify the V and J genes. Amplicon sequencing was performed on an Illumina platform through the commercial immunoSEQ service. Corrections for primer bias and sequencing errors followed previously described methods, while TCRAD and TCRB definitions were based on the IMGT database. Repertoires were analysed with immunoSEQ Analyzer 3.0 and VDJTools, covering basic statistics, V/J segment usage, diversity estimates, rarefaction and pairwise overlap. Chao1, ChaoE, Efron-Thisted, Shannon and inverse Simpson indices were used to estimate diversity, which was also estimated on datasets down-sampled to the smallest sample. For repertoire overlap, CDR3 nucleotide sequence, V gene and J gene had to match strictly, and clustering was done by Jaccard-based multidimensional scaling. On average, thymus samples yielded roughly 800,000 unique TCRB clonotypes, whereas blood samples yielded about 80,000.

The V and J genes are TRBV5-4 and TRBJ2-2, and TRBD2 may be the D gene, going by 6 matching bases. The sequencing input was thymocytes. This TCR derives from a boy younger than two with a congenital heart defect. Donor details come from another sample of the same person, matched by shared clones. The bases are TGTGCCAGCAGCTTGGGGGCTAGCGAAGAATTTAACACCGGGGAGCTGTTTTTT. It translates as CASSLGASEEFNTGELFF.